This T cell receptor beta chain derives from a study of breast tumors, draining lymph nodes, adjacent tissues. The germline V gene encodes CDR1 WSHSY and CDR2 SAAADI. This CDR3 region has 11 residues. Concerning this clonotype itself: A much larger clone sits a single nucleotide away, making a read error possible.

The lymph nodes were axillary draining lymph nodes from breast cancer patients. From the multiplex PCR reads, TCRdb called clonotypes with MiXCR, one entry per CDR3 protein. The table records more than 100,000 distinct CDR3 sequences, more than 20% of them present only once. The chain is built from TRBV10-2 and TRBJ1-4, with D uncertain. This TCR derives from a female donor with breast cancer. Some clones in this sample may be carry-over from other donors' samples. Sequenced input: axillary lymph node tissue. The CDR3 reads CASRYNGKLFF. The CDR3 DNA sequence: TGCGCCAGCAGGTATAATGGAAAACTGTTTTTT.